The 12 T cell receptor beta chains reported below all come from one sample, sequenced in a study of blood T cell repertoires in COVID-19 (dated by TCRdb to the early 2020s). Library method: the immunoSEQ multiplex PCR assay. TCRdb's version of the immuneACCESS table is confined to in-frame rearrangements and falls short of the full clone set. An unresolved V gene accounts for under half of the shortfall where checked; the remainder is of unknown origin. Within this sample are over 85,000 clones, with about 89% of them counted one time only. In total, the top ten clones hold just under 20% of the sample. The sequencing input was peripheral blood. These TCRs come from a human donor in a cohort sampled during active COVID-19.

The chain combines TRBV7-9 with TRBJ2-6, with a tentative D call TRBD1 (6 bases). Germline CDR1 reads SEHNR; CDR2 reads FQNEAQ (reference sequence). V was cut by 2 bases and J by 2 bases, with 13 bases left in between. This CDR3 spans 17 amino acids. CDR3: CASSLPPGTPGANVLTF. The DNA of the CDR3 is TGTGCCAGCAGCTTACCCCCTGGGACACCTGGGGCCAACGTCCTGACTTTC.

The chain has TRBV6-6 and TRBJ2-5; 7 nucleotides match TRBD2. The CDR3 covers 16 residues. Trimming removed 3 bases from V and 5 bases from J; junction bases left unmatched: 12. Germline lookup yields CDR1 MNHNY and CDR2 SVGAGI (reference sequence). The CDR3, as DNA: TGTGCCAGCAGTTATTGGATGGCGGGAGTAGATGAGACCCAGTACTTC. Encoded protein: CASSYWMAGVDETQYF.

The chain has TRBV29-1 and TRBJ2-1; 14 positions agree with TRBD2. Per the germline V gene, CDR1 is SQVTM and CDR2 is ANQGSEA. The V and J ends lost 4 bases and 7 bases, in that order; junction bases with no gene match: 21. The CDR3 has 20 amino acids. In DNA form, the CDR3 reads TGCAGCGTTGGGAGGTGGTCGGGACTAGCGGGAGACCGGGGAATAAATGAGCAGTTCTTC. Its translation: CSVGRWSGLAGDRGINEQFF.

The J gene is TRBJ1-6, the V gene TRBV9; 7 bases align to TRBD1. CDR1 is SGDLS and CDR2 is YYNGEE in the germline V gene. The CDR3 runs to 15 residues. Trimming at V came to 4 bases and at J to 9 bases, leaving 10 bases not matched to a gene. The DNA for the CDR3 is TGTGCCAGCAGCCAAGGGACAGCGGGCGGTTCACCCCTCCACTTT. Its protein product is CASSQGTAGGSPLHF.

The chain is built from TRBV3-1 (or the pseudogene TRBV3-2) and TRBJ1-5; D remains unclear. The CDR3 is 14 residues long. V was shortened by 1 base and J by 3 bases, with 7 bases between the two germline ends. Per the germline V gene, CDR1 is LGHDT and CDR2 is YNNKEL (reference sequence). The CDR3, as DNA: TGTGCCAGCAGCCAAGCGTCAGACAATCAGCCCCAGCATTTT. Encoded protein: CASSQASDNQPQHF.

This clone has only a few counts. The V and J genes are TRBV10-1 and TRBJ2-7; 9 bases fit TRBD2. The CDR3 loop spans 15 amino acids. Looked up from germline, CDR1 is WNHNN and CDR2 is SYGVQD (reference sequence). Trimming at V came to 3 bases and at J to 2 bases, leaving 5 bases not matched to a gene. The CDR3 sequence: CASSDLSGGPYEQYF. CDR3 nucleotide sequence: TGCGCCAGCAGTGACCTTAGCGGGGGACCCTACGAGCAGTACTTC.

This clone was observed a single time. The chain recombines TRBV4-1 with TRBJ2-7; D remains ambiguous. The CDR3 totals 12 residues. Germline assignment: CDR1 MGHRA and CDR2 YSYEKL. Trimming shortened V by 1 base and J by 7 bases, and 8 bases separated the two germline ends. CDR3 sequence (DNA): TGCGCCAGCAGCCAAGTCTTCGGGGAGCAGTACTTC. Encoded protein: CASSQVFGEQYF.

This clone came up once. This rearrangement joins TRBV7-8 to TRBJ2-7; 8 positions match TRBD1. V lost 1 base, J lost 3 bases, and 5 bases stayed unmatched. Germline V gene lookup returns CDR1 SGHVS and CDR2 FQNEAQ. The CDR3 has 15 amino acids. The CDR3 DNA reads TGTGCCAGCAGCTTAGACGCAGGGGGCAACTACGAGCAGTACTTC. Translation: CASSLDAGGNYEQYF. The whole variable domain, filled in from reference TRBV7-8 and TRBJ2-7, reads GAGVSQSPRYKVAKRGQDVALRCDPISGHVSLFWYQQALGQGPEFLTYFQNEAQLDKSGLPSDRFFAERPEGSVSTLKIQRTQQEDSAVYLCASSLDAGGNYEQYFGPGTRLTVT.

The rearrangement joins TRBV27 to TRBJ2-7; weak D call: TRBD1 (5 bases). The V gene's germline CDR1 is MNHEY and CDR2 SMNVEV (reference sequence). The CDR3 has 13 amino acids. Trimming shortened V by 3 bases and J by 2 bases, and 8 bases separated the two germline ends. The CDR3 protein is CASSFRTTYEQYF. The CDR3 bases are TGTGCCAGCAGTTTTAGGACAACCTACGAGCAGTACTTC.

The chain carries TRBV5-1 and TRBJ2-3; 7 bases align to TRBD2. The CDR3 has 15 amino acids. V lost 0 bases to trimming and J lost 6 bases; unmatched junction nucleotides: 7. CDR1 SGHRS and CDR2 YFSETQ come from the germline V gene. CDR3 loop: CASSLGAGVPDTQYF. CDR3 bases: TGCGCCAGCAGCTTGGGGGCGGGAGTCCCTGATACGCAGTATTTT.

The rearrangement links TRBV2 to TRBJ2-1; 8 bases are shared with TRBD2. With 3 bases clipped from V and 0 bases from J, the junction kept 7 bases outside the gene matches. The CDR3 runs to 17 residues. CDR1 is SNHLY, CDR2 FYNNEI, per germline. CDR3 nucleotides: TGTGCCAGCAGTGAGGGCCTAGCGGGCCCCTCCTACAATGAGCAGTTCTTC. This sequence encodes CASSEGLAGPSYNEQFF.

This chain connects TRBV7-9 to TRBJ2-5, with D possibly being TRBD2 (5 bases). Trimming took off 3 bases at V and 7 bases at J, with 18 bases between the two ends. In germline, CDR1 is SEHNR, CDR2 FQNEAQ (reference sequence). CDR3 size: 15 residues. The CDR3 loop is CASSLVTGSPGTQYF. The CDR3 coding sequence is TGTGCCAGCAGCTTGGTGACGGGGTCGCCGGGGACCCAGTACTTC.